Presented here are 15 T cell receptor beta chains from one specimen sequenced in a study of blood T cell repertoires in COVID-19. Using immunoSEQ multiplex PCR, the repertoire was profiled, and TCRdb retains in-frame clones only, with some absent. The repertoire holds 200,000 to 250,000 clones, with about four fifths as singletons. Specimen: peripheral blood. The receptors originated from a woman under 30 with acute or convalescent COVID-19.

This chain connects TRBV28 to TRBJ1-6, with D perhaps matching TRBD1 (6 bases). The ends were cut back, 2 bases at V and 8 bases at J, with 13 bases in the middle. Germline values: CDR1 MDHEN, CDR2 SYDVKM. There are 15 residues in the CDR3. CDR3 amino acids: CASSLSQGSDSPLHF. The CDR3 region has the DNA TGTGCCAGCAGTTTAAGTCAGGGGAGCGATTCACCCCTCCACTTT.

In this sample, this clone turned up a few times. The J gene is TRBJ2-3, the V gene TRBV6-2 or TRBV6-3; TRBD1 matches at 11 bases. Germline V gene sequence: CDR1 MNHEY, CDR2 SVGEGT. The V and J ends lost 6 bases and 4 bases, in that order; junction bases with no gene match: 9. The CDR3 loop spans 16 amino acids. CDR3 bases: TGTGCCAGCAGCCCGGACAGGGGGCAGCATGCAGATACGCAGTATTTT. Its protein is CASSPDRGQHADTQYF.

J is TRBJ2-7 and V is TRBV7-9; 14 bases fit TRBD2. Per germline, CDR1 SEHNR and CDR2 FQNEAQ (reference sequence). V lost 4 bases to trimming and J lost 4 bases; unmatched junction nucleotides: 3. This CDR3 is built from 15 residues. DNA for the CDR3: TGTGCCAGCAGCTCATGGACTAGCGGGAGGTACGAGCAGTACTTC. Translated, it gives CASSSWTSGRYEQYF.

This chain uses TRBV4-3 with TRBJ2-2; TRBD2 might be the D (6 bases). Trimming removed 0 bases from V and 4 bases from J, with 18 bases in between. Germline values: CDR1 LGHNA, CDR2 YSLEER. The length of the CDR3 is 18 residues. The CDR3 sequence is CASSQEPRAKRVTGELFF. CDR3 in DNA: TGCGCCAGCAGCCAAGAACCCCGGGCTAAGCGGGTCACCGGGGAGCTGTTTTTT.

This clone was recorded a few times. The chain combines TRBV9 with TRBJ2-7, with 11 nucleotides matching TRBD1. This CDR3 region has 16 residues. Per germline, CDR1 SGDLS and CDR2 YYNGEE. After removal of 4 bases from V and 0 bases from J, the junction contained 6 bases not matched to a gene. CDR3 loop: CASSPGTGGTSYEQYF. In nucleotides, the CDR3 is TGTGCCAGCAGCCCCGGGACAGGGGGGACCTCCTACGAGCAGTACTTC.

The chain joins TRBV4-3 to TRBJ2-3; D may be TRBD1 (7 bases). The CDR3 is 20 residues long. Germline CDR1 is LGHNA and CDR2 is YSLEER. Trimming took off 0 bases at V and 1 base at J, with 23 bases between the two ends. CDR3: CASSQDWGVRGPSGTDTQYF. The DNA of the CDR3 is TGCGCCAGCAGCCAAGATTGGGGGGTAAGGGGGCCGAGCGGCACAGATACGCAGTATTTT.

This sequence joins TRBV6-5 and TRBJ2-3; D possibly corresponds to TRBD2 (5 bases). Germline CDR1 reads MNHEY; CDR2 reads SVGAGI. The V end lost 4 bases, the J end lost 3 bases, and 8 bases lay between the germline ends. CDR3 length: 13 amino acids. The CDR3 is CASSWTLTDTQYF. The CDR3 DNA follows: TGTGCCAGCAGTTGGACTCTAACAGATACGCAGTATTTT.

The CDR3 nucleotides are TGTGCCAGCAGCCGGACAGGGGGCGAGACCTACGAGCAGTACTTC. The encoded protein is CASSRTGGETYEQYF. This chain uses TRBV27 with TRBJ2-7; 11 bases line up with TRBD1. J lost 2 bases, V lost 6 bases, and 6 bases had no gene match. The CDR3 loop spans 15 amino acids. Germline loops: CDR1 MNHEY, CDR2 SMNVEV (reference sequence).

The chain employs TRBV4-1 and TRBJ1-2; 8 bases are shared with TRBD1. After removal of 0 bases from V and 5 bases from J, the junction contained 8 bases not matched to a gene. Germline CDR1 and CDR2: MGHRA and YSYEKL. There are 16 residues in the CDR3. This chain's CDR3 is CASSQDPQGAGYGYTF. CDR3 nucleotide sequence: TGCGCCAGCAGCCAAGATCCCCAGGGGGCAGGATATGGCTACACCTTC.

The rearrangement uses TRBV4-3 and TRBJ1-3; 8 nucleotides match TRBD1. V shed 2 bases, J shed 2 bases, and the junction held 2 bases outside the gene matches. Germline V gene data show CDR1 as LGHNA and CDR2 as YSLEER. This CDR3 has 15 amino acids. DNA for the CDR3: TGCGCCAGCAGCCAAAGGACAGGGACTGGAAACACCATATATTTT. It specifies CASSQRTGTGNTIYF.

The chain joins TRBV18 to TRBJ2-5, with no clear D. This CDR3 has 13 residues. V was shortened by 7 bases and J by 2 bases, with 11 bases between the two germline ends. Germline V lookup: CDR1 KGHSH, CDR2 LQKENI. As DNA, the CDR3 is TGTGCCAGCTTAGAGACACAACAAGAGACCCAGTACTTC. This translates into CASLETQQETQYF. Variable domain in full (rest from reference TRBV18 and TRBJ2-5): NAGVMQNPRHLVRRRGQEARLRCSPMKGHSHVYWYRQLPEEGLKFMVYLQKENIIDESGMPKERFSAEFPKEGPSILRIQQVVRGDSAAYFCASLETQQETQYFGPGTRLLVL.

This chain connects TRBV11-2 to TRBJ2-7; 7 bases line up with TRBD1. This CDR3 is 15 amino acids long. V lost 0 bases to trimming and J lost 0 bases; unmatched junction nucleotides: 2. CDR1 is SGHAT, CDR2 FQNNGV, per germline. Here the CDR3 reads CASSLEQGSSYEQYF. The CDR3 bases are TGTGCCAGCAGCTTAGAACAGGGGAGCTCCTACGAGCAGTACTTC.

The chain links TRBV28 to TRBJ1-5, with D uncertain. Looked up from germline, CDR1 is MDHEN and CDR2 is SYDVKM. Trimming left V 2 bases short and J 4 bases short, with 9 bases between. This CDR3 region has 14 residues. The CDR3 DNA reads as TGTGCCAGCAGTTTACAGGAATCGAATCAGCCCCAGCATTTT. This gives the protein CASSLQESNQPQHF.

In nucleotides, the CDR3 is TGTGCCAGCAGCGTAACGGGGGGCTTCTCCTACAATGAGCAGTTCTTC. It specifies CASSVTGGFSYNEQFF. The chain has TRBV7-8 and TRBJ2-1; D possibly corresponds to TRBD2 (7 bases). The CDR3 loop spans 16 amino acids. Germline-derived CDR1 and CDR2 are SGHVS and FQNEAQ. The ends were cut back, 5 bases at V and 0 bases at J, with 14 bases in the middle.

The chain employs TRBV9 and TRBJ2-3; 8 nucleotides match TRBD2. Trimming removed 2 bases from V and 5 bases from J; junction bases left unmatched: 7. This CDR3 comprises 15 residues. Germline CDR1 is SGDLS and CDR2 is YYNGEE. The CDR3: CASSVYGRVEDTQYF. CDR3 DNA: TGTGCCAGCAGCGTTTACGGGAGGGTTGAAGATACGCAGTATTTT.